This TCR beta chain was sequenced in a study of blood T cell repertoires in COVID-19. Overall study: Acute-phase and convalescent COVID-19 samples originated in the United States, Italy and Spain. In each case, the material was cDNA or gDNA derived from T cells, B-cell-depleted T cells, or PBMCs.

Looked up from germline, CDR1 is MNHNS and CDR2 is SASEGT. V dropped 3 bases and J dropped 10 bases, with 12 bases sitting between them. The CDR3 length is 13 residues. Original data processing: Reference gene primer amplification yielded estimated nucleated cell counts. The protocol was immunoSEQ multiplex PCR, while the TCRdb copy is restricted to in-frame clones and leaves out a portion. V and J calls and clone size are given by that table; D and trimming were obtained from the DNA. The table lists about 300,000 clones, more than 85% of them singletons, with approximately 4.6% in the top ten. This rearrangement joins TRBV6-1 to TRBJ1-4; a possible D gene is TRBD1 (6 bases). This clonotype was sampled from a man aged 40-49 years with acute or convalescent COVID-19. Sample: peripheral blood. The CDR3 sequence is CASSERDIGKLFF. DNA for the CDR3: TGTGCCAGCAGTGAGAGGGACATCGGAAAACTGTTTTTT.